This is a list of T cell receptor beta chains from one sample in a study of beta chain features in type 1 diabetes. Assay used: immunoSEQ multiplex PCR; TCRdb lists only in-frame clones, some missing. Of over 40,000 clones in the sample, about 51% were seen once. Input material: Tregs from blood. The receptors were sampled from a woman under 30 in good health. CDR3s include the opening cysteine and the closing phenylalanine or tryptophan. Fields, in order: J gene, V gene, CDR3 protein.

>TRBJ2-3|TRBV27
CASRPWTSSKWGTDTQYF
>TRBJ2-3|TRBV5-1
CASRLAVSTDTQYF
>TRBJ1-4|TRBV2
CASSAQGVTNEKLFF
>TRBJ2-1|TRBV19
CASSMRFGLAGNEQFF
>TRBJ2-1|TRBV5-4
CASSLKVSGRSNEQFF
>TRBJ2-1|TRBV6-6
CASRHGTSGNNEQFF
>TRBJ2-3|TRBV11-2
CASLVGLAGDTQYF
>TRBJ1-1|TRBV29-1
CSARTGGITEAFF
>TRBJ1-2|TRBV9
CASSVGGYYGYTF
>TRBJ1-4|TRBV7-9
CASGRANEKLFF
>TRBJ2-7|TRBV28
CASSPVRSGLAGGRDHEQYF
>TRBJ1-6|TRBV2
CASKKLQGENSPLHF
>TRBJ2-1|TRBV5-1
CASSRQGRGNEQFF
>TRBJ2-1|TRBV30
CAWTTGTGGYNEQFF
>TRBJ2-1|TRBV30
CAWTNWNEQFF
>TRBJ2-2|TRBV7-2
CASSLDGAGNTGELFF
>TRBJ2-7|TRBV28
CASSLNIYEQYF
>TRBJ2-1|TRBV6-4
CASSDPLPSSYNEQFF
>TRBJ2-7|TRBV25-1
CASSVSLAGEPYEQYF
>TRBJ2-7|TRBV28
CASRDSGTAYEQYF
>TRBJ1-5|TRBV4-1
CASSPTGPPYPQHF
>TRBJ2-7|TRBV28
CASSTSGSLSYEQYF
>TRBJ1-5|TRBV2
CASSEAQGSNQPQHF
>TRBJ1-3|TRBV6-5
CASSKTNGNTIYF
>TRBJ1-1|TRBV5-1
CASSLTPPTGPKEAFF
>TRBJ2-5|TRBV11-1
CASSFPGTGEETQYF
>TRBJ2-1|TRBV6-5
CASGQNEYNEQFF
>TRBJ2-1|TRBV6-1
CASSDVGLAGYNEQFF
>TRBJ1-2|TRBV5-6
CASSLPTGRGYTF